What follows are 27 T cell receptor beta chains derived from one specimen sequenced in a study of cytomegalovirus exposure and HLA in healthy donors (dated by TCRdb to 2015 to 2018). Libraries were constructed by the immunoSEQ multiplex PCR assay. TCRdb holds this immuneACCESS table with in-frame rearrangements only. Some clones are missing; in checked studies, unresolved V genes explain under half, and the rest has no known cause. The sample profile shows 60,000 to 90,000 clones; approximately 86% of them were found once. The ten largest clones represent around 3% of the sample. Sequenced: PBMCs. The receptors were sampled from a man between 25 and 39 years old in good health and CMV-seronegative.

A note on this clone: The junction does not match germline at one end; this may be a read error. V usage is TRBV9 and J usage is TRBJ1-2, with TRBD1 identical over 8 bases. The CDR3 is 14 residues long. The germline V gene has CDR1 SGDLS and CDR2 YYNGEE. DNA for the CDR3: TGTGCCAGCAGCTCCAGGGGGCTTAACGATGGCTACACCTTC. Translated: CASSSRGLNDGYTF.

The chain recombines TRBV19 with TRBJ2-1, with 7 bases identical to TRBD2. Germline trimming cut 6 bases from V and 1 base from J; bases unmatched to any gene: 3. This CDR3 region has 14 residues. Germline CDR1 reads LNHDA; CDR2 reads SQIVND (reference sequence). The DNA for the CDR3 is TGTGCCAGTAGCCCGGGAGGATCCTACAATGAGCAGTTCTTC. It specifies CASSPGGSYNEQFF.

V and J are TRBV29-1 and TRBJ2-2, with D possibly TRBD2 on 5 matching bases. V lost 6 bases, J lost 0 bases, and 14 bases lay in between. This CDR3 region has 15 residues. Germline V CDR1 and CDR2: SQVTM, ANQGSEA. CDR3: CSVAVGSSNTGELFF. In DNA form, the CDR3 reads TGCAGCGTGGCCGTTGGGAGTTCGAACACCGGGGAGCTGTTTTTT.

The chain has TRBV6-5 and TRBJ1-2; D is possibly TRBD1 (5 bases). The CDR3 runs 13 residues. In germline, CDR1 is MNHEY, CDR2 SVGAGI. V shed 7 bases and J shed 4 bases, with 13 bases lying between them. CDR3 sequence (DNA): TGTGCCAGCATGGGGCTAGCGGCCTATGGCTACACCTTC. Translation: CASMGLAAYGYTF.

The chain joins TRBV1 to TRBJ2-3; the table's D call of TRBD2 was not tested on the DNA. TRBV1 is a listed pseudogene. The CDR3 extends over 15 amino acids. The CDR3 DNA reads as TGCACCAGCGGACGGGAGGGCCTTTGCACAGATACGCAGTATTTT. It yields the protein CTSGREGLCTDTQYF.

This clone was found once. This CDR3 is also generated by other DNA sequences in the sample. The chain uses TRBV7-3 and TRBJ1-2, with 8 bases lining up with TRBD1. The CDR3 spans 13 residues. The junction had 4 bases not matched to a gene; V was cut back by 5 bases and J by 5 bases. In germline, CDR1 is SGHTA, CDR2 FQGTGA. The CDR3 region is CASSPGQEYGYTF. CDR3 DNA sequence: TGTGCCAGCAGCCCGGGACAGGAATATGGCTACACCTTC.

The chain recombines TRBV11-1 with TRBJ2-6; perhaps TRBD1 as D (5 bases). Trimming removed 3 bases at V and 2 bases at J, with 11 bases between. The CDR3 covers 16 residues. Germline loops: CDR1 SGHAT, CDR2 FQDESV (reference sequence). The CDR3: CASSLDTLAGANVLTF. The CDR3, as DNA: TGTGCCAGCAGCTTGGACACTCTCGCTGGGGCCAACGTCCTGACTTTC.

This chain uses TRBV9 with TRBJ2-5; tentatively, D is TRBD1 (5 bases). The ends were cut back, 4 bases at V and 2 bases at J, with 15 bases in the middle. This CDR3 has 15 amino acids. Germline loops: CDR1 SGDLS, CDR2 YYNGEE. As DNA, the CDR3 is TGTGCCAGCAGCCTAGGGCCAGGGCAACAAGAGACCCAGTACTTC. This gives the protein CASSLGPGQQETQYF.

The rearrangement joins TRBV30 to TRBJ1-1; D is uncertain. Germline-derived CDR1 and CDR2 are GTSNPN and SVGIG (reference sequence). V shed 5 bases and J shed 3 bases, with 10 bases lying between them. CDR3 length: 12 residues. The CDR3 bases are TGTGCCTGGGGTCTTGGCTACACTGAAGCTTTCTTT. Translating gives CAWGLGYTEAFF. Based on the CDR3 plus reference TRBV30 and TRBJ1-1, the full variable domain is SQTIHQWPATLVQPVGSPLSLECTVEGTSNPNLYWYRQAAGRGLQLLFYSVGIGQISSEVPQNLSASRPQDRQFILSSKKLLLSDSGFYLCAWGLGYTEAFFGQGTRLTVV.

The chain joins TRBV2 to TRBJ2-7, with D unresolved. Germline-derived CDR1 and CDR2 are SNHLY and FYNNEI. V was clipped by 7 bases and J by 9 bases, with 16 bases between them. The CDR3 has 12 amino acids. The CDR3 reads CASIRLGRRQYV. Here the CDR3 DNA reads TGTGCCAGCATCCGACTGGGCCGGAGGCAGTACGTC.

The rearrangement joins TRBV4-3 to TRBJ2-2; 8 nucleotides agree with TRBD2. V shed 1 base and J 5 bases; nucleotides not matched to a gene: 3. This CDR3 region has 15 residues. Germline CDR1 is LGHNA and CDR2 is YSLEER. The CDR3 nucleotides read TGCGCCAGCAGCCAAGGCGGGGGGCAGACCGGGGAGCTGTTTTTT. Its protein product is CASSQGGGQTGELFF.

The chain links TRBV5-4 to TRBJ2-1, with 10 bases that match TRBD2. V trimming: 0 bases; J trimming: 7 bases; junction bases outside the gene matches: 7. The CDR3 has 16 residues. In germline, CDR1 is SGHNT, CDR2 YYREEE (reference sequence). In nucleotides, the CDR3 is TGTGCCAGCAGCTTGGGGGCTAGCGGGAGTTATAATGAGCAGTTCTTC. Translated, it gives CASSLGASGSYNEQFF.

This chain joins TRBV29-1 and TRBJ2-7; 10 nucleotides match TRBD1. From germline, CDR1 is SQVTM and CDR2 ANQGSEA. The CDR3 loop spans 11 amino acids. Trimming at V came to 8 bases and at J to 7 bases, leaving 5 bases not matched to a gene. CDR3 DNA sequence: TGCAGCATATGGACAGGGGGGGAGCAGTACGTC. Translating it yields CSIWTGGEQYV.

In DNA form, the CDR3 reads TGTGCCAGCAGCTTGGGGACAGGTGCCTACGAGCAGTACTTC. This gives the protein CASSLGTGAYEQYF. The rearrangement uses TRBV5-6 and TRBJ2-7, with TRBD1 identical over 7 bases. V gave up 0 bases and J gave up 2 bases; unmatched junction bases: 2. Germline loops: CDR1 SGHDT, CDR2 YYEEEE. The CDR3 contains 14 residues.

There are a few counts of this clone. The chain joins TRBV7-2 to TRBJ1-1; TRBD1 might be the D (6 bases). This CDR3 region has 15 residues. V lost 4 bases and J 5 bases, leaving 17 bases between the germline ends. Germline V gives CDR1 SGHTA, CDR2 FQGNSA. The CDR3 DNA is TGTGCCAGCAGCTATGGGGGTGGGGGCCTGACTGAAGCTTTCTTT. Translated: CASSYGGGGLTEAFF.

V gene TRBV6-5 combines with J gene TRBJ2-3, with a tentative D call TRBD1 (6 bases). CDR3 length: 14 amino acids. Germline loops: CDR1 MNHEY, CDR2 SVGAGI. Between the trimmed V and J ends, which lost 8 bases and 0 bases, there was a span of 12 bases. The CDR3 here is CASGGSGSTDTQYF. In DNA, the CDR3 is TGTGCCAGCGGGGGCAGCGGCAGCACAGATACGCAGTATTTT.

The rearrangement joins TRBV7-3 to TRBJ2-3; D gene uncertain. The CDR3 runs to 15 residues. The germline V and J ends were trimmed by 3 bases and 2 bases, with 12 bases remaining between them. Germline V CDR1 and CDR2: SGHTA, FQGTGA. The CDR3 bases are TGTGCCAGCAGCTTGCAGTCCCAGAACACAGATACGCAGTATTTT. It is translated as CASSLQSQNTDTQYF.

Here the CDR3 reads CASSSGQGHDEQYV. The CDR3 region has the DNA TGCGCCAGCAGTTCCGGGCAGGGGCACGACGAGCAGTACGTC. This chain links TRBV5-1 with TRBJ2-7; perhaps TRBD1 as D (6 bases). Trimming pared 5 bases from V and 5 bases from J, leaving 17 bases between. Germline V lookup: CDR1 SGHRS, CDR2 YFSETQ. The CDR3 covers 14 residues.

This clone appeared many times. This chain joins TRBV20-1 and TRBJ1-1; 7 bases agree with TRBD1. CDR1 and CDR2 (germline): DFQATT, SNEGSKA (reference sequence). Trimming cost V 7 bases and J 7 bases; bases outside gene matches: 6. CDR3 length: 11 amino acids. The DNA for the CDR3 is TGCAGTGTCGGACAGGAGATTGAAGCTTTCTTT. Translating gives CSVGQEIEAFF.

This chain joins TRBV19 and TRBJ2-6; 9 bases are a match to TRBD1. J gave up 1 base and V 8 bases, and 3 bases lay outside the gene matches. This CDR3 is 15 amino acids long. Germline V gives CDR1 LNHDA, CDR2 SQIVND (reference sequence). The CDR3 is CASGTGTSGANVLTF. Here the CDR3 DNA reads TGTGCCAGTGGGACAGGGACATCTGGGGCCAACGTCCTGACTTTC.

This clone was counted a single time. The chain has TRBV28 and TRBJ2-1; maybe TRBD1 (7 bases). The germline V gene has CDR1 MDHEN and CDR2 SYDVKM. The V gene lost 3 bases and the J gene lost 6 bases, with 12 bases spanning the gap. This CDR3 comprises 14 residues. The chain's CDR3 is CASSLGGQRNEQFF. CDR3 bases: TGTGCCAGCAGTTTGGGGGGACAGCGCAATGAGCAGTTCTTC.

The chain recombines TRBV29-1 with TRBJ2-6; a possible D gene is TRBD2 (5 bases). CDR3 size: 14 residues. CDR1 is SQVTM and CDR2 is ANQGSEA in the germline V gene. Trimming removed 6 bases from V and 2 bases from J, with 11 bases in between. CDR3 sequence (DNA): TGCAGCGTCCGGCCCGGGGCTGGGGCCAACGTCCTGACTTTC. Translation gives CSVRPGAGANVLTF.

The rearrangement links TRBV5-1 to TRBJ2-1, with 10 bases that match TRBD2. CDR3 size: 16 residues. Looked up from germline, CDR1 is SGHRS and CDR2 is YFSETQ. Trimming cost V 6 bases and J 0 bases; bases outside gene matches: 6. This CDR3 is CASTSGGPSSYNEQFF. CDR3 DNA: TGCGCCAGCACTAGCGGGGGTCCTAGCTCCTACAATGAGCAGTTCTTC.

DNA for the CDR3: TGTGCCAGCAGCTCGGAGACTGAGGACAATGAGCAGTTCTTC. Translated, it gives CASSSETEDNEQFF. The chain combines TRBV7-9 with TRBJ2-1; no clear D gene. The CDR3 is 14 residues long. CDR1 and CDR2 from the germline V gene are SEHNR and FQNEAQ (reference sequence). With 4 bases removed from V and 5 bases from J, the gap between germline ends came to 12 bases.

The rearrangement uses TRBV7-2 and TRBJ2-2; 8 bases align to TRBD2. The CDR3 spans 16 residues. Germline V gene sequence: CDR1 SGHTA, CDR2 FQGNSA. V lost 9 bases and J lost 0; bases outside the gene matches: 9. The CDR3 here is CASSGGTSANTGELFF. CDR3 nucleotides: TGTGCCAGTTCGGGGGGGACTAGTGCGAACACCGGGGAGCTGTTTTTT.

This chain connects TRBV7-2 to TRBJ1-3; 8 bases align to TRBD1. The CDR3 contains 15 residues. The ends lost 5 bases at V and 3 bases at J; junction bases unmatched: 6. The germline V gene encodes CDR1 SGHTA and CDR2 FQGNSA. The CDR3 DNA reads TGTGCCAGCAGCCCCCGGACAGGGCATGGAAACACCATATATTTT. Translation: CASSPRTGHGNTIYF.

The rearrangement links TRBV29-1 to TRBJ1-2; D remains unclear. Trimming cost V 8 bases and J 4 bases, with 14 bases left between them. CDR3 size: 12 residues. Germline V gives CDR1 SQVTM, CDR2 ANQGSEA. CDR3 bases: TGCAGCTCCTCTCAGGAGGGCTATGGCTACACCTTC. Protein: CSSSQEGYGYTF.